Below, 9 T cell receptor beta chains from the same sample are listed, as sequenced in a study of blood T cell repertoires in COVID-19. TCRdb's table, derived via immunoSEQ multiplex PCR, lists solely in-frame clones and lacks some. The sample has some 270,000 clones, over 75% seen once. Sequences were obtained from peripheral blood. The receptors originated from an older woman with acute or convalescent COVID-19.

This chain uses TRBV24-1 with TRBJ1-2; D may be TRBD1 (5 bases). The CDR3 runs to 15 residues. Trimming pared 1 base from V and 2 bases from J, leaving 10 bases between. Looked up from germline, CDR1 is KGHDR and CDR2 is SFDVKD. CDR3 amino acids: CATSDFAGRNYGYTF. The CDR3 region has the DNA TGTGCCACCAGTGATTTCGCAGGGCGGAACTATGGCTACACCTTC.

V usage is TRBV3-1 (or the pseudogene TRBV3-2) and J usage is TRBJ2-1; 10 bases match TRBD2. Germline values: CDR1 LGHDT, CDR2 YNNKEL (reference sequence). V was pared by 4 bases and J by 9 bases, with 6 bases of the junction left unmatched. This CDR3 region has 14 residues. The CDR3 region is CASSPAGGVIEQFF. Here the CDR3 DNA reads TGTGCCAGCAGCCCAGCGGGGGGGGTTATTGAGCAGTTCTTC.

The chain has TRBV21-1 and TRBJ2-1; TRBD1 is the table's D call and was not checked against the DNA. TRBV21-1 is reported as a pseudogene. CDR3 size: 16 residues. This chain's CDR3 is CASSPRTGDYLNEQFF. CDR3 DNA: TGTGCCAGCAGCCCCCGGACAGGGGACTACCTCAATGAGCAGTTCTTC.

The rearrangement links TRBV11-3 to TRBJ2-1; 8 bases line up with TRBD2. Germline assignment: CDR1 SGHNT and CDR2 YENEEA. Losses at the gene ends were 5 bases for V and 9 bases for J; bases not matched to a gene: 9. The CDR3 spans 14 residues. The CDR3 is CASSGGGTRGEQFF. CDR3 DNA: TGTGCCAGCAGCGGCGGAGGGACTAGAGGTGAGCAGTTCTTC.

The V gene is TRBV6-2 or TRBV6-3, the J gene TRBJ1-2, with 8 bases aligning to TRBD1. CDR3 length: 14 amino acids. With 2 bases clipped from V and 8 bases from J, the junction kept 7 bases outside the gene matches. The V gene's germline CDR1 is MNHEY and CDR2 SVGEGT. DNA for the CDR3: TGTGCCAGCAGTTACCGCGGACAGGGCGAAGGCTACACCTTC. It is translated as CASSYRGQGEGYTF.

The V gene is TRBV5-1, the J gene TRBJ2-1; TRBD1 is a possible D gene (5 bases). The CDR3 totals 11 residues. Germline V gene data show CDR1 as SGHRS and CDR2 as YFSETQ. The V end was cut by 0 bases, the J end by 10 bases, with 5 bases between. CDR3: CASSLDREQFF. CDR3 nucleotide sequence: TGCGCCAGCAGCTTGGACAGGGAGCAGTTCTTC. The entire variable domain, with the rest obtained from reference TRBV5-1 and TRBJ2-1, is as follows: KAGVTQTPRYLIKTRGQQVTLSCSPISGHRSVSWYQQTPGQGLQFLFEYFSETQRNKGNFPGRFSGRQFSNSRSEMNVSTLELGDSALYLCASSLDREQFFGPGTRLTVL.

This clone was recorded a few times. This sequence joins TRBV4-1 and TRBJ1-2; 9 bases agree with TRBD1. This CDR3 is built from 16 residues. Germline assignment: CDR1 MGHRA and CDR2 YSYEKL. V trimming: 1 base; J trimming: 3 bases; junction bases outside the gene matches: 6. The CDR3: CASSQGPGQGHYGYTF. The DNA for the CDR3 is TGCGCCAGCAGCCAAGGCCCGGGACAGGGACACTATGGCTACACCTTC.

V usage is TRBV12-3 or TRBV12-4 and J usage is TRBJ2-1, with TRBD1 matching over 7 bases. The CDR3 contains 13 residues. V lost 5 bases, J lost 4 bases, and 2 bases stayed unmatched. The CDR3 DNA follows: TGTGCCAGCAGTCCACAGGGGTACAATGAGCAGTTCTTC. Encoded protein: CASSPQGYNEQFF.

This chain links TRBV30 with TRBJ1-5; 11 nucleotides line up with TRBD1. This CDR3 is built from 14 residues. Germline V gene lookup returns CDR1 GTSNPN and CDR2 SVGIG (reference sequence). V dropped 6 bases and J dropped 5; count of bases not matched to a gene: 6. In DNA form, the CDR3 reads TGTGCCTGCCTCCGGGACAGGGGGGATCAGCCCCAGCATTTT. Protein sequence: CACLRDRGDQPQHF.